These 5 T cell receptor beta chains originate from one sample sequenced in a study of T cells in Graves' hyperthyroidism and ophthalmopathy. It was RNA transcripts that yielded the amplified TCR beta CDR3 regions. Using the HTBI primer set, a first-round RT-PCR was run on the TCR CDR3. TCRdb recomputed calls from the multiplex PCR reads with MiXCR, one row per CDR3 protein. The sample holds 640,000 or so distinct CDR3 sequences, over 12% seen once. Sequencing input: blood. These receptors all come from a woman aged 35 to 49 with Graves' ophthalmopathy.

The chain joins TRBV19 to TRBJ2-4, with D possibly TRBD1 on 6 matching bases. V lost 6 bases to trimming and J lost 0 bases, with 18 bases between them. This CDR3 is 17 amino acids long. CDR1 is LNHDA, CDR2 SQIVND, per germline (reference sequence). CDR3 protein: CASRGVSGVAAKNIQYF. DNA of the CDR3: TGTGCCAGTAGAGGAGTCTCAGGGGTGGCAGCCAAAAACATTCAGTACTTC.

This clonotype was observed a handful of times. The V gene is TRBV6-1, the J gene TRBJ1-1, with D uncertain. CDR3 size: 13 residues. CDR1 is MNHNS and CDR2 is SASEGT in the germline V gene. The V gene lost 4 bases and the J gene lost 3 bases, with 9 bases spanning the gap. The CDR3 region has the DNA TGTGCCAGCAGTGCCTACATGGACACTGAAGCTTTCTTT. Translation gives CASSAYMDTEAFF.

This clonotype was picked up many times. The rearrangement uses TRBV29-1 and TRBJ1-1; D gene uncertain. The CDR3 contains 12 residues. The V gene's germline CDR1 is SQVTM and CDR2 ANQGSEA. V lost 4 bases, J lost 1 base, and 7 bases lay in between. The chain's CDR3 is CSVAPGNTEAFF. In nucleotides, the CDR3 is TGCAGCGTTGCCCCCGGGAACACTGAAGCTTTCTTT.

This clonotype was seen a few times. The gene calls are TRBV6-5 and TRBJ1-6, with unresolved D. Germline V gene data show CDR1 as MNHEY and CDR2 as SVGAGI. Trimming removed 2 bases at V and 5 bases at J, with 10 bases between. CDR3 size: 15 residues. The CDR3 bases are TGTGCCAGCAGTTACCGGCAGGTCCATAATTCACCCCTCCACTTT. Translation gives CASSYRQVHNSPLHF.

This clonotype was recorded many times. The rearrangement uses TRBV11-2 and TRBJ2-1; possibly TRBD1 for D (5 bases). Looked up from germline, CDR1 is SGHAT and CDR2 is FQNNGV. V lost 1 base to trimming and J lost 12 bases, with 16 bases between them. CDR3 length: 14 residues. The CDR3 bases are TGTGCCAGCAGCTTAGGTACAGGCTCCAGAGGGCAGTTCTTC. Translating it yields CASSLGTGSRGQFF.